The 24 T cell receptor beta chains presented below share a single source sample, sequenced in a study of CXCR3-negative and CXCR3-positive naive CD8 T cells. The TRB libraries of cDNA were built by UMI-labeled 5' RACE. TCRdb reanalyzed the 5' RACE reads, giving one entry per CDR3 protein sequence and no DNA. The table lists over 6,500 distinct CDR3 sequences. Material for sequencing was naive CXCR3- CD8+ T cells from blood. Subset: CD45RO-CCR7+CD27+CD95- naive CD8+ T cells lacking CXCR3 (TNR3-). The receptors originated from a human donor in good health. Some clones in this sample may be carry-over from other donors' samples.

By frequency, this clonotype is medium-sized (0.01 to 0.1%). The chain is built from TRBV7-8 and TRBJ2-7; TCRdb's D call of TRBD1 is untestable without DNA. The CDR3 contains 15 residues. The germline gives CDR1 SGHVS, CDR2 FQNEAQ. CDR3: CASSPTPGARYEQYF. The full variable domain, in which reference TRBV7-8 and TRBJ2-7 provide the parts outside the CDR3, is GAGVSQSPRYKVAKRGQDVALRCDPISGHVSLFWYQQALGQGPEFLTYFQNEAQLDKSGLPSDRFFAERPEGSVSTLKIQRTQQEDSAVYLCASSPTPGARYEQYFGPGTRLTVT.

Frequency places this clonotype as medium-sized. The J gene is TRBJ1-1, the V gene TRBV10-3; the D call from TCRdb, TRBD1, cannot be confirmed without DNA. This CDR3 is built from 14 residues. Germline loops: CDR1 ENHRY, CDR2 SYGVKD. The CDR3 sequence is CAITGLKGDTEAFF.

By frequency, this clonotype is medium-sized. V usage is TRBV29-1 and J usage is TRBJ2-1; TCRdb picks TRBD2, but there is no DNA to check that call. There are 12 residues in the CDR3. Germline V gives CDR1 SQVTM, CDR2 ANQGSEA. CDR3 region: CSLRSGSTEQFF.

This clonotype is labeled medium-sized (0.01 to 0.1%) based on frequency. This chain connects TRBV2 to TRBJ2-1. CDR1 and CDR2 from the germline V gene are SNHLY and FYNNEI. The CDR3 totals 14 residues. The CDR3 is CASSEAPGLHEQFF.

The rearrangement joins TRBV20-1 to TRBJ2-1; TCRdb calls TRBD1, which cannot be checked without DNA. The length of the CDR3 is 13 residues. The germline V gene encodes CDR1 DFQATT and CDR2 SNEGSKA (reference sequence). The CDR3 here is CSARGASYNEQFF.

The chain recombines TRBV20-1 with TRBJ2-1; the TRBD2 assignment by TCRdb is unverifiable without DNA. The CDR3 has 18 amino acids. Germline V CDR1 and CDR2: DFQATT, SNEGSKA (reference sequence). CDR3 loop: CSARIPSRSSDLWDEQFF.

The chain joins TRBV19 to TRBJ1-2; TCRdb picks TRBD1, but there is no DNA to check that call. CDR3 length equals 13 residues. Germline loops: CDR1 LNHDA, CDR2 SQIVND (reference sequence). The CDR3 loop reads CASTPDGYYGYTF.

The rearrangement joins TRBV29-1 to TRBJ1-2; with no DNA, the TCRdb D assignment of TRBD1 cannot be verified. The CDR3 is 13 residues long. Germline loops: CDR1 SQVTM, CDR2 ANQGSEA. The CDR3: CSVVSGTGFGYTF.

The chain is built from TRBV7-9 and TRBJ2-7. The germline CDR1 and CDR2 sequences are SEHNR and FQNEAQ (reference sequence). This CDR3 has 16 amino acids. The CDR3 sequence is CASSLPTPDSSYEQYF.

This clonotype shows up as medium-sized (0.01 to 0.1%) by frequency. This rearrangement joins TRBV5-1 to TRBJ1-2; TCRdb gives TRBD1 as the D gene, but with no DNA this cannot be confirmed. The CDR3 sequence is 15 residues long. CDR1 is SGHRS, CDR2 YFSETQ, per germline. The CDR3 protein is CASSLITGDAYGYTF.

This chain uses TRBV27 with TRBJ1-1; there is no DNA to check the TCRdb D call of TRBD1. The CDR3 is 13 residues long. In germline, CDR1 is MNHEY, CDR2 SMNVEV (reference sequence). CDR3: CASSLGQGAFAFF.

Considering frequency, this clonotype is medium-sized. J is TRBJ2-3 and V is TRBV7-9; TCRdb names TRBD2, which stays unverified in the absence of DNA. Per germline, CDR1 SEHNR and CDR2 FQNEAQ (reference sequence). The length of the CDR3 is 15 residues. The CDR3 loop is CASSSFESPTDTQYF.

In terms of frequency, this clonotype is medium-sized. The V and J genes are TRBV7-9 and TRBJ2-5; without DNA, the TCRdb call of TRBD1 cannot be checked. Germline V gene data show CDR1 as SEHNR and CDR2 as FQNEAQ (reference sequence). The CDR3 consists of 12 residues. CDR3 amino acids: CASSLGGGTQYF. Full variable domain (remainder filled in from reference TRBV7-9 and TRBJ2-5): DTGVSQNPRHKITKRGQNVTFRCDPISEHNRLYWYRQTLGQGPEFLTYFQNEAQLEKSRLLSDRFSAERPKGSFSTLEIQRTEQGDSAMYLCASSLGGGTQYFGPGTRLLVL.

V usage is TRBV29-1 and J usage is TRBJ2-1; the TRBD1 assignment by TCRdb is unverifiable without DNA. The CDR3 length is 14 residues. Germline CDR1 SQVTM, CDR2 ANQGSEA. Here the CDR3 reads CSVHGLPMHNEQFF.

The chain carries TRBV7-3 and TRBJ2-3; there is no DNA to check the TCRdb D call of TRBD2. Germline V gene sequence: CDR1 SGHTA, CDR2 FQGTGA. This CDR3 has 15 residues. CDR3 amino acids: CASSFVGTKEDTQYF.

The CDR3 here is CSVEYAGFYEQYF. This rearrangement joins TRBV29-1 to TRBJ2-7. The CDR3 sequence is 13 residues long. The germline V gene has CDR1 SQVTM and CDR2 ANQGSEA.

This clonotype is called medium-sized based on its frequency. V and J are TRBV7-9 and TRBJ2-5; TCRdb outputs TRBD1, but without DNA this stays unchecked. The germline V gene encodes CDR1 SEHNR and CDR2 FQNEAQ (reference sequence). The CDR3 totals 11 residues. The CDR3 reads CASSPRETQYF.

By frequency, this clonotype is medium-sized. The chain has TRBV23-1 and TRBJ2-3; TCRdb's D call, TRBD2, is unchecked because there is no DNA. TRBV23-1 counts as an open reading frame of uncertain function. The CDR3 has 17 residues. The CDR3 protein is CASSQSGGRAGTDTQYF.

The chain uses TRBV19 and TRBJ1-2; TCRdb indicates TRBD1, and absent DNA this call remains unverified. In germline, CDR1 is LNHDA, CDR2 SQIVND (reference sequence). This CDR3 spans 13 amino acids. The CDR3 sequence is CASSWTADYGYTF.

This chain connects TRBV29-1 to TRBJ2-7; lacking DNA, the TRBD1 call made by TCRdb goes unchecked. The CDR3 sequence is 14 residues long. CDR1 is SQVTM and CDR2 is ANQGSEA in the germline V gene. This CDR3 is CSVGPADRAYEQYF.

This clonotype is identified as medium-sized from frequency. The rearrangement joins TRBV7-8 to TRBJ2-2; TCRdb's D call of TRBD2 is untestable without DNA. The CDR3 totals 17 residues. Per the germline V gene, CDR1 is SGHVS and CDR2 is FQNEAQ. The CDR3 reads CASSLVDSGVNTGELFF.

This chain joins TRBV29-1 and TRBJ2-5; TCRdb proposes TRBD1, but this gene call is untestable without DNA. The CDR3 contains 14 residues. Looked up from germline, CDR1 is SQVTM and CDR2 is ANQGSEA. CDR3 in amino acids: CSAEPRHTQETQYF.

According to its frequency, this clonotype is medium-sized. The chain has TRBV21-1 and TRBJ2-7; TCRdb lists TRBD1, though no DNA is available to test this call. TRBV21-1 corresponds to a pseudogene. The CDR3 totals 14 residues. The CDR3 reads CASSSWTRTYEQYF.

The V and J genes are TRBV20-1 and TRBJ2-3; the TCRdb D gene call, TRBD2, has no DNA to confirm it. Germline V lookup: CDR1 DFQATT, CDR2 SNEGSKA (reference sequence). The CDR3 loop spans 15 amino acids. Here the CDR3 reads CSARKTSAGTDTQYF.